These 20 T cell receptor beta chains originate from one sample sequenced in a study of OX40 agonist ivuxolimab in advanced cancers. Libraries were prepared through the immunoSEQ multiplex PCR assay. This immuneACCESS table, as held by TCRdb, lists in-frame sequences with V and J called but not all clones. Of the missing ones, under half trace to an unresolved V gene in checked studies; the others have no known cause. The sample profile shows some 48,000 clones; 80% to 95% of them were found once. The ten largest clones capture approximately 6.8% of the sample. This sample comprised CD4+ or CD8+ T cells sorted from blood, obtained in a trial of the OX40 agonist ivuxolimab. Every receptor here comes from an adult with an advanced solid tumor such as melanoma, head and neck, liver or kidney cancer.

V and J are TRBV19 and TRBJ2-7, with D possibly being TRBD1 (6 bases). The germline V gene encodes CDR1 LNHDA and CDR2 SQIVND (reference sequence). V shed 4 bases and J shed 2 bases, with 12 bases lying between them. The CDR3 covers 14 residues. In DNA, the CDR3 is TGTGCCAGTAGTACCGGGACATATGCCTACGAGCAGTACTTC. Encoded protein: CASSTGTYAYEQYF.

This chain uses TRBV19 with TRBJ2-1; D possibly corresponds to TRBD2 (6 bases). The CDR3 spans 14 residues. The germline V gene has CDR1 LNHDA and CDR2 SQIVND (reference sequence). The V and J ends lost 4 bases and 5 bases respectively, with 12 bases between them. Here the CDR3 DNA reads TGTGCCAGTAGTACCCTAGCGTTCGACAATGAGCAGTTCTTC. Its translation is CASSTLAFDNEQFF.

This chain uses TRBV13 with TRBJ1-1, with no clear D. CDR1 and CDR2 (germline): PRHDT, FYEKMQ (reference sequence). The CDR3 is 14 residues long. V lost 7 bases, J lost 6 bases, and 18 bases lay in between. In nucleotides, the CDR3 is TGTGCCAGCACCACCCGGCGACGTTTCTCTGAAGCTTTCTTT. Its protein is CASTTRRRFSEAFF.

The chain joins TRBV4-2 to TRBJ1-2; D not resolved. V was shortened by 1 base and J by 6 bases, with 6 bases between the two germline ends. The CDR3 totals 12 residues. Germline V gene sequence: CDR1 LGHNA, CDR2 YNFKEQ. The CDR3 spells CASSQAGDGYTF. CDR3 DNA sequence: TGTGCCAGCAGCCAAGCTGGCGATGGCTACACCTTC.

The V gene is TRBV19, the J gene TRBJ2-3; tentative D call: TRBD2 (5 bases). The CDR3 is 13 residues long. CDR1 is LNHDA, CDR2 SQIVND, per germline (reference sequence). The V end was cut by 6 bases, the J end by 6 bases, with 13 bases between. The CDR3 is CASREEAWDTQYF. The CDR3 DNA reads TGTGCCAGTAGGGAGGAGGCGTGGGATACGCAGTATTTT.

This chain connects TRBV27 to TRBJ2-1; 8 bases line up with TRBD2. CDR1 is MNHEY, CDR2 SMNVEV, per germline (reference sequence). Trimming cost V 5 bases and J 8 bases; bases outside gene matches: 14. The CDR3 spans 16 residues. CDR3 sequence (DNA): TGTGCCAGCAGTATCCGGGGGGGGAGGGAGTTGGATGAGCAGTTCTTC. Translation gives CASSIRGGRELDEQFF.

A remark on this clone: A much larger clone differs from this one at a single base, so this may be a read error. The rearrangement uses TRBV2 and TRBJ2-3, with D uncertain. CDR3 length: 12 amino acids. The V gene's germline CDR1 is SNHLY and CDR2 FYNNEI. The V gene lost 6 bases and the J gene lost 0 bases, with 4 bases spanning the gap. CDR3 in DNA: TGTGCCAGCAGGGACAGCACAGATACGCAGTATTTT. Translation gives CASRDSTDTQYF.

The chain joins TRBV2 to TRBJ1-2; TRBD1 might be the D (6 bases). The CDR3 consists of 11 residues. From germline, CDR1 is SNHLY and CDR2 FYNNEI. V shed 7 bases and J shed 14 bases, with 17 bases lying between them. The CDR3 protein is CASTLGGGVTF. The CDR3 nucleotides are TGTGCCAGCACTCTAGGGGGTGGAGTAACCTTC.

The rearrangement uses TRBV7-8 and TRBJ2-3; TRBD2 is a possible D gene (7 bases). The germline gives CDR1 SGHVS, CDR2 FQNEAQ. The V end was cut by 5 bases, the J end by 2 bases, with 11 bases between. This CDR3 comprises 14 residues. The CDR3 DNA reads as TGTGCCAGCAGCCGACGGGGGGCCACAGATACGCAGTATTTT. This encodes CASSRRGATDTQYF.

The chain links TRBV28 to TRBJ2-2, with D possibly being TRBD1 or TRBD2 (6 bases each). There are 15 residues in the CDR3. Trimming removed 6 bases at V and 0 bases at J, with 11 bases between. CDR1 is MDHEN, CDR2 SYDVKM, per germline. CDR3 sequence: CASRGGPTNTGELFF. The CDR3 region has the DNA TGTGCCAGCAGAGGGGGGCCAACGAACACCGGGGAGCTGTTTTTT.

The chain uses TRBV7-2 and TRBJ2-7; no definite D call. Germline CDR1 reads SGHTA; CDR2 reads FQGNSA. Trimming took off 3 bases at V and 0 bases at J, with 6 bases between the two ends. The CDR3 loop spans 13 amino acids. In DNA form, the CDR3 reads TGTGCCAGCAGCTTTCACAGCTCCTACGAGCAGTACTTC. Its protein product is CASSFHSSYEQYF. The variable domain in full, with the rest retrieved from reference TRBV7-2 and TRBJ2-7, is GAGVSQSPSNKVTEKGKDVELRCDPISGHTALYWYRQSLGQGLEFLIYFQGNSAPDKSGLPSDRFSAERTGGSVSTLTIQRTQQEDSAVYLCASSFHSSYEQYFGPGTRLTVT.

CDR3 bases: TGTGCCTGTCCCGGGGCCGTATACAATGAGCAGTTCTTC. Its translation: CACPGAVYNEQFF. This chain links TRBV30 with TRBJ2-1; either TRBD1 or TRBD2 may fit D (5 bases each). The CDR3 consists of 13 residues. Trimming cost V 6 bases and J 4 bases, with 13 bases left between them. CDR1 and CDR2 (germline): GTSNPN, SVGIG (reference sequence).

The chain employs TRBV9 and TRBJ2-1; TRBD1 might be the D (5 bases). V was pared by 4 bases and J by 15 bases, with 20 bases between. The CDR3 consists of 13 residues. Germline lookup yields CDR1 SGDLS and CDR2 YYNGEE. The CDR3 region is CASSPSGAGLLFF. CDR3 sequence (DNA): TGTGCCAGCAGCCCGAGTGGGGCAGGCTTGTTGTTCTTC.

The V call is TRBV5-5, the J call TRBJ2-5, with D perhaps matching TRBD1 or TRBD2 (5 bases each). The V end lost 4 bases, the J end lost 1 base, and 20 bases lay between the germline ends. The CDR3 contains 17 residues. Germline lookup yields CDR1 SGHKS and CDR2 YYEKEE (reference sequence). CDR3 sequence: CASSRIDEGRAQETQYF. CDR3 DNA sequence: TGTGCCAGCAGCCGGATCGATGAGGGCAGGGCCCAAGAGACCCAGTACTTC.

The CDR3 region has the DNA TGTGCCAGCAGTCCCCTCGGCCCGGGACTAGCGGGGGAGACCCAGTACTTC. As protein: CASSPLGPGLAGETQYF. The genes are TRBV28 and TRBJ2-5; 13 nucleotides match TRBD2. Per the germline V gene, CDR1 is MDHEN and CDR2 is SYDVKM. V lost 5 bases, J lost 5 bases, and 11 bases stayed unmatched. The CDR3 runs 17 residues.

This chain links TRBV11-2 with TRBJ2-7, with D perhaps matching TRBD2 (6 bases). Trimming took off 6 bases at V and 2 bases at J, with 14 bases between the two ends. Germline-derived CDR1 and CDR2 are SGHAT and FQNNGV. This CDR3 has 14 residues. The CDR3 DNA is TGTGCCAGCAGTCGTGGCGGGGAAGCCTACGAGCAGTACTTC. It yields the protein CASSRGGEAYEQYF.

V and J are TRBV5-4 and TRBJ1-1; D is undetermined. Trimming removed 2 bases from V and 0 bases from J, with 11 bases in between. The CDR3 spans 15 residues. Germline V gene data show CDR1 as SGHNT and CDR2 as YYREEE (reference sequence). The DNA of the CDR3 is TGTGCCAGCAGCTTAGATGACCCAGTGAACACTGAAGCTTTCTTT. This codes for CASSLDDPVNTEAFF.

The CDR3 DNA follows: TGTGCCAGCAGTTTATTGGGGGGCGGGACTGAAGCTTTCTTT. Its translation is CASSLLGGGTEAFF. The genes are TRBV27 and TRBJ1-1; D may be TRBD1 (6 bases). V was trimmed by 1 base and J by 5 bases, leaving 11 bases between them. This CDR3 has 14 amino acids. CDR1 and CDR2 (germline): MNHEY, SMNVEV (reference sequence).

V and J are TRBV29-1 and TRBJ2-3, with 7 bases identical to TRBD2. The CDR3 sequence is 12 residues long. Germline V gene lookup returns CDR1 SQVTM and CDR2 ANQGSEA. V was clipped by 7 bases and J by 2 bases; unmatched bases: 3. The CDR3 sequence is CSAGGYTDTQYF. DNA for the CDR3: TGCAGCGCGGGGGGTTACACAGATACGCAGTATTTT.

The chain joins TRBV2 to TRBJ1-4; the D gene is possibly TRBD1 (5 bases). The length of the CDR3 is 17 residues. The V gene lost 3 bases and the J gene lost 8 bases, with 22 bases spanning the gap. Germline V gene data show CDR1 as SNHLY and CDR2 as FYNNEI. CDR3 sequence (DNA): TGTGCCAGCAGTGATGTAGTTGTGGACACGATGGGCGAAAAACTGTTTTTT. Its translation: CASSDVVVDTMGEKLFF.